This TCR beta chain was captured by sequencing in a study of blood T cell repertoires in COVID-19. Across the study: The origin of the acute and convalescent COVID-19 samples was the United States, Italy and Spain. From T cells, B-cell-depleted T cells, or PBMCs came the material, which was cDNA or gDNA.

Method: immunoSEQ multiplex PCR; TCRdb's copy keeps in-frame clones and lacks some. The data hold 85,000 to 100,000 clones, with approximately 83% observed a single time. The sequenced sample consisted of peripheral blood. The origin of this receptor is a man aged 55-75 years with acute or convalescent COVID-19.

This chain's CDR3 is CASSLALSYGYTF. The CDR3 nucleotides are TGTGCCAGCAGCTTAGCGTTGAGCTATGGCTACACCTTC. The V and J genes are TRBV7-9 and TRBJ1-2; D is uncertain. This CDR3 contains 13 residues. Germline values: CDR1 SEHNR, CDR2 FQNEAQ (reference sequence). V was shortened by 0 bases and J by 4 bases, with 6 bases between the two germline ends. The full variable domain, completed using reference TRBV7-9 and TRBJ1-2, is DTGVSQNPRHKITKRGQNVTFRCDPISEHNRLYWYRQTLGQGPEFLTYFQNEAQLEKSRLLSDRFSAERPKGSFSTLEIQRTEQGDSAMYLCASSLALSYGYTFGSGTRLTVV.